The rows below give T cell receptor beta chains drawn from one sample of a study of T cells expressing NK-cell markers. TCRdb re-analyzed the 5' RACE reads; it lists each CDR3 protein once, without DNA. The specimen's table records about 300,000 distinct CDR3 sequences. Sequences were obtained from blood T cells: a sorted CD56 or NKG2C T cell subset, CD4+ or CD8+ T cells, or bulk PBMC T cells (not recorded which). The receptors here all came from a woman between 18 and 69 years old in good health. Each CDR3 is given with its conserved first and last residue.

J: TRBJ1-6
V: TRBV20-1
CDR3: CSARGLLGLGDSPLHF

J: TRBJ1-1
V: TRBV20-1
CDR3: CSAPSPFGGDEAFF

J: TRBJ2-1
V: TRBV11-3
CDR3: CASGAGSGYPYNEQFF

J: TRBJ2-7
V: TRBV7-2
CDR3: CASSPIRVLEQYF

J: TRBJ1-5
V: TRBV11-2
CDR3: CASSLGIDNQPQHF

J: TRBJ2-5
V: TRBV20-1
CDR3: CSASEGGVQETQYF

J: TRBJ2-1
V: TRBV6-2/TRBV6-3
CDR3: CASSYGALAGVGYNEQFF

J: TRBJ2-2
V: TRBV5-1
CDR3: CASSPVTDNTGELFF

J: TRBJ1-1
V: TRBV6-1
CDR3: CASSTRVMNTEAFF

J: TRBJ1-4
V: TRBV12-3/TRBV12-4
CDR3: CASSLGLSNNEKLFF

J: TRBJ2-1
V: TRBV12-3/TRBV12-4
CDR3: CASSFGVGNRFF

J: TRBJ1-2
V: TRBV20-1
CDR3: CSATRGDLPNYGYTF

J: TRBJ2-6
V: TRBV12-3/TRBV12-4
CDR3: CASSLRVTGANVLTF

J: TRBJ2-3
V: TRBV20-1
CDR3: CSARFGTDTQYF

J: TRBJ2-5
V: TRBV6-2/TRBV6-3
CDR3: CASRPSSGGETQYF

J: TRBJ2-5
V: TRBV11-1
CDR3: CASSSYLGTSRETQYF

J: TRBJ1-5
V: TRBV18
CDR3: CASSDTPQPQHF

J: TRBJ2-5
V: TRBV11-2
CDR3: CASSPDGTSSETQYF

J: TRBJ2-7
V: TRBV10-3
CDR3: CAISEGRALDPYEQYF

J: TRBJ1-4
V: TRBV18
CDR3: CASSPGALHEKLFF

J: TRBJ1-6
V: TRBV7-3
CDR3: CASSLTRRGQSPLHF